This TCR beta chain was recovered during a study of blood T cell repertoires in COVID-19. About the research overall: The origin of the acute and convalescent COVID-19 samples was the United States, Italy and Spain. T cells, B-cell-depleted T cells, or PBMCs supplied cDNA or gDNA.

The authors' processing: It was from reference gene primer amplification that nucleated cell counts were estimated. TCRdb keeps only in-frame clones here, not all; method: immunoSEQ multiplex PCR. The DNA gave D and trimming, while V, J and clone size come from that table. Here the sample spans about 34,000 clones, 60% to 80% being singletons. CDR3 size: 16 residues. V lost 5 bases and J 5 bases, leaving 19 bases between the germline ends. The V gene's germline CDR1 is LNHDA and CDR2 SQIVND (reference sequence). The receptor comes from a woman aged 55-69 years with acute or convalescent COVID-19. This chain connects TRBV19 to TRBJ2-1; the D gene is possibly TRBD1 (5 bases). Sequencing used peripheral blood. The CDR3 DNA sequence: TGTGCCAGTAGTTCTCTAGACAGTACCTGGGACAATGAGCAGTTCTTC. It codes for CASSSLDSTWDNEQFF.